This TCR beta chain appears in the sequencing data of a study of blood T cell repertoires in COVID-19. Whole-study context: Samples representing acute and convalescent COVID-19 were sourced from the United States, Italy and Spain. T cells, B-cell-depleted T cells, or PBMCs provided the cDNA or gDNA that served as material.

Enrollment of patients from Seattle took place during active infection, with longitudinal follow-up. Germline lookup yields CDR1 SEHNR and CDR2 FQNEAQ (reference sequence). This CDR3 has 15 residues. The junction had 3 bases not matched to a gene; V was cut back by 4 bases and J by 0 bases. The method was immunoSEQ multiplex PCR; TCRdb's version includes in-frame clones alone and lacks a portion of them. The sample includes some 140,000 clones, roughly 84% of them seen just once. The chain uses TRBV7-9 and TRBJ1-2; 9 bases are shared with TRBD1. Sequencing was performed on peripheral blood. This clonotype originated in a man in his fifties or sixties with COVID-19, enrolled during active disease. DNA of the CDR3: TGTGCCAGCAGCTCTTGGGACAGGGCTAACTATGGCTACACCTTC. This translates into CASSSWDRANYGYTF.